This T cell receptor beta chain was sequenced for a study of blood T cell repertoires in COVID-19. Study in general: Samples of COVID-19 (acute and convalescent) were obtained from the United States, Italy and Spain.

Germline assignment: CDR1 MNHEY and CDR2 SVGAGI. This CDR3 contains 15 residues. V dropped 6 bases and J dropped 6; count of bases not matched to a gene: 12. Repertoires were generated with immunoSEQ multiplex PCR, while TCRdb's copy carries only in-frame clones and drops some. The repertoire holds about 410,000 clones, with roughly 90% as singletons. This clone was counted a few times. Sequencing was carried out using PBMCs or T cells enriched from blood (not recorded which). This chain joins TRBV6-5 and TRBJ1-2; 8 positions match TRBD1. The sequence was collected from a woman younger than 45 who had recovered from COVID-19. The chain's CDR3 is CASRPDLPGGNGYTF. The CDR3 bases are TGTGCCAGCAGGCCAGACCTGCCAGGGGGCAATGGCTACACCTTC.